A single sample is the source of the 13 T cell receptor beta chains below, sequenced in a study of shared clonotypes between healthy human individuals. The table came from immunoSEQ multiplex PCR; TCRdb's copy has only in-frame clones and leaves some out. The repertoire holds around 700,000 clones, with around 73% as singletons. The sample was memory CD4+ T cells sorted from blood. Specified subset: CD45RA-negative fraction. The receptor set was obtained from a woman aged 25 to 39 in good health.

The V gene is TRBV4-1, the J gene TRBJ1-2; TRBD1 matches at 7 bases. V shed 0 bases, J shed 5 bases, and the junction held 9 bases outside the gene matches. Germline values: CDR1 MGHRA, CDR2 YSYEKL. CDR3 length: 16 residues. CDR3 DNA: TGCGCCAGCAGCCAAGATGGACAGGACGGGAGGTATGGCTACACCTTC. Translating it yields CASSQDGQDGRYGYTF.

The chain carries TRBV18 and TRBJ1-5; D is undetermined. V lost 0 bases to trimming and J lost 1 base, with 13 bases between them. This CDR3 contains 17 residues. Germline V gene data show CDR1 as KGHSH and CDR2 as LQKENI. CDR3 residues: CASSPPGSVKSNQPQHF. CDR3 in DNA: TGTGCCAGCTCACCACCCGGGTCAGTTAAAAGCAATCAGCCCCAGCATTTT.

The CDR3 here is CASSVQTGLNEQFF. As DNA, the CDR3 is TGTGCCAGCAGCGTACAGACAGGGCTAAATGAGCAGTTCTTC. V is TRBV9 and J is TRBJ2-1, with 7 bases identical to TRBD1. Germline V lookup: CDR1 SGDLS, CDR2 YYNGEE. V was clipped by 1 base and J by 7 bases; unmatched bases: 5. The CDR3 runs to 14 residues.

The chain joins TRBV15 to TRBJ1-1, with TRBD1 as a possible D gene (5 bases). CDR3 size: 15 residues. The germline V gene has CDR1 LNHNV and CDR2 YYDKDF (reference sequence). Trimming cost V 3 bases and J 2 bases, with 13 bases left between them. CDR3 region: CATSRGGRDNTEAFF. CDR3 nucleotide sequence: TGTGCCACCAGCAGGGGGGGTCGGGATAACACTGAAGCTTTCTTT.

The chain carries TRBV25-1 and TRBJ2-1, with 9 positions matching TRBD1. This CDR3 has 14 amino acids. Losses at the gene ends were 2 bases for V and 8 bases for J; bases not matched to a gene: 4. Germline-derived CDR1 and CDR2 are MGHDK and SYGVNS. CDR3 DNA: TGTGCCAGCAGTGAACCAAGGACAGGGGATGAGCAGTTCTTC. Its protein product is CASSEPRTGDEQFF.

The CDR3 loop reads CASSFAGVRNEQFF. CDR3 nucleotides: TGTGCCAGCAGTTTTGCAGGGGTTCGGAATGAGCAGTTCTTC. The chain has TRBV28 and TRBJ2-1; TRBD1 might be the D (6 bases). Germline V lookup: CDR1 MDHEN, CDR2 SYDVKM. The CDR3 contains 14 residues. V shed 3 bases and J shed 7 bases, with 13 bases lying between them.

This chain joins TRBV5-4 and TRBJ2-1; D gene ambiguous. This CDR3 is built from 13 residues. V was trimmed by 4 bases and J by 6 bases, leaving 11 bases between them. Germline V gene lookup returns CDR1 SGHNT and CDR2 YYREEE (reference sequence). The CDR3 reads CASSPVGANEQFF. For the CDR3, the DNA is TGTGCCAGCAGCCCGGTTGGTGCCAATGAGCAGTTCTTC.

The V call is TRBV6-5, the J call TRBJ1-5; TRBD1 is a possible D gene (5 bases). The germline V gene has CDR1 MNHEY and CDR2 SVGAGI. CDR3 length equals 12 residues. V lost 5 bases, J lost 5 bases, and 7 bases lay in between. The CDR3 DNA follows: TGTGCCAGCAGTCCACAGGATCAGCCCCAGCATTTT. Protein sequence: CASSPQDQPQHF.

This rearrangement joins TRBV2 to TRBJ2-5; unclear D gene. This CDR3 has 14 amino acids. The V end was cut by 0 bases, the J end by 7 bases, with 12 bases between. Germline loops: CDR1 SNHLY, CDR2 FYNNEI. CDR3 region: CASSEAATRRTQYF. The CDR3 DNA reads as TGTGCCAGCAGTGAAGCGGCGACCCGGCGGACCCAGTACTTC. Combining the CDR3 with reference TRBV2 and TRBJ2-5 gives the whole variable domain EPEVTQTPSHQVTQMGQEVILRCVPISNHLYFYWYRQILGQKVEFLVSFYNNEISEKSEIFDDQFSVERPDGSNFTLKIRSTKLEDSAMYFCASSEAATRRTQYFGPGTRLLVL.

DNA for the CDR3: TGCGCCAGCAGCCCACCCCTGGGGACTGGGGCCAACGTCCTGACTTTC. Translating it yields CASSPPLGTGANVLTF. This chain joins TRBV5-1 and TRBJ2-6; D ambiguous. Germline-derived CDR1 and CDR2 are SGHRS and YFSETQ. The CDR3 has 16 amino acids. V was clipped by 4 bases and J by 2 bases, with 13 bases between them.

This chain uses TRBV4-1 with TRBJ1-5; 9 bases are shared with TRBD1. V shed 4 bases and J 4 bases; nucleotides not matched to a gene: 5. Germline assignment: CDR1 MGHRA and CDR2 YSYEKL. This CDR3 spans 15 amino acids. CDR3 region: CASSPRTGDNQPQHF. The CDR3 coding sequence is TGCGCCAGCAGCCCCCGGACAGGGGATAATCAGCCCCAGCATTTT.

The rearrangement links TRBV5-4 to TRBJ2-7; D unresolved. Trimming took 4 bases from V and 4 from J, leaving 21 bases between them. This CDR3 comprises 16 residues. Germline values: CDR1 SGHNT, CDR2 YYREEE (reference sequence). This CDR3 reads CASSPLTRDATYEQYF. The CDR3 nucleotides are TGTGCCAGCAGCCCCCTTACGCGCGATGCCACGTACGAGCAGTACTTC.

CDR3 DNA sequence: TGCGCCAGCAGTCCCACCTCAGGGGGCAATCAGCCCCAGCATTTT. Translation gives CASSPTSGGNQPQHF. The chain has TRBV5-1 and TRBJ1-5; TRBD1 is a possible D gene (6 bases). V dropped 5 bases and J dropped 2 bases, with 14 bases sitting between them. This CDR3 is built from 15 residues. From germline, CDR1 is SGHRS and CDR2 YFSETQ.